Below, 22 T cell receptor beta chains from the same sample are listed, as sequenced in a study of T cell repertoires in cytomegalovirus infection (dated by TCRdb to between 2018 and 2021). The meaning of the sample's treatment or condition label: in vitro stimulation with specific CMV peptide epitopes to enrich CMV-specific T cells. Sequencing took place on an Illumina HiSeq 1500. The raw public reads went through TCRdb reprocessing: fastp at Q25, MiXCR clone calling, in-frame beta chains kept. Every entry covers one CDR3 protein and lists the most common genes and DNA from its rows. The sample table shows 750,000 to 950,000 distinct CDR3 sequences, and about 27% are seen once. Jointly, the top ten make up about an eighth of the sample. Antigens for these TCRs are unknown. Sample: cultured CD8+ T cells from PBMCs, taken from culture after CMV antigen stimulation. The receptor source for this set is a human donor in good health (CMV status not recorded). Some clones in this sample may be carry-over from other donors' samples.

V usage is TRBV6-1 and J usage is TRBJ1-1; D remains unclear. The germline V and J ends were trimmed by 5 bases and 6 bases, with 10 bases remaining between them. CDR1 is MNHNS and CDR2 is SASEGT in the germline V gene. This CDR3 region has 12 residues. The CDR3 loop is CASSQTASEAFF. In nucleotides, the CDR3 is TGTGCCAGCAGTCAGACCGCCTCTGAAGCTTTCTTT.

This rearrangement joins TRBV4-1 to TRBJ1-1; 10 bases line up with TRBD1. CDR1 MGHRA and CDR2 YSYEKL come from the germline V gene. Trimming took 3 bases from V and 3 from J; bases not matched to a gene: 4. The CDR3 totals 15 residues. CDR3 loop: CASSHGGQGDTEAFF. The CDR3 bases are TGCGCCAGCAGCCACGGCGGACAGGGGGACACTGAAGCTTTCTTT.

This clonotype came up many times. J is TRBJ2-7 and V is TRBV7-9; 8 bases are shared with TRBD1. CDR3 length equals 14 residues. Germline V gene data show CDR1 as SEHNR and CDR2 as FQNEAQ (reference sequence). V lost 1 base and J lost 7; bases outside the gene matches: 6. The CDR3 coding sequence is TGTGCCAGCAGCTTAGTGGGACAGGCTGCGGAGCAGTACGTC. Translated, it gives CASSLVGQAAEQYV.

The rearrangement joins TRBV19 to TRBJ1-1; D not certain. The CDR3 length is 13 residues. Per the germline V gene, CDR1 is LNHDA and CDR2 is SQIVND (reference sequence). V was pared by 6 bases and J by 1 base, with 9 bases between. CDR3 amino acids: CASRISRNTEAFF. In DNA, the CDR3 is TGTGCCAGTAGGATTTCAAGGAACACTGAAGCTTTCTTT. Combining the CDR3 with reference TRBV19 and TRBJ1-1 gives the whole variable domain DGGITQSPKYLFRKEGQNVTLSCEQNLNHDAMYWYRQDPGQGLRLIYYSQIVNDFQKGDIAEGYSVSREKKESFPLTVTSAQKNPTAFYLCASRISRNTEAFFGQGTRLTVV.

The CDR3 nucleotides are TGTGCCAGCAGTTACGCCGGCCTTGAAGCTTTCTTT. This sequence encodes CASSYAGLEAFF. The gene calls are TRBV6-6 and TRBJ1-1, with no clear D. Trimming stripped 2 bases from V and 7 bases from J, with 8 bases between. Germline assignment: CDR1 MNHNY and CDR2 SVGAGI (reference sequence). This CDR3 is built from 12 residues.

To note about this clonotype: A much larger clone differs by one base, so this may be a read error. The chain combines TRBV7-3 with TRBJ2-1, with 7 positions matching TRBD1. The germline gives CDR1 SGHTA, CDR2 FQGTGA. CDR3 length: 15 residues. In DNA, the CDR3 is TGTGCCAGCAGCCCCGGGACAGTCTCTTACAATGAGCAGTGCTTC. This gives the protein CASSPGTVSYNEQCF.

The rearrangement uses TRBV20-1 and TRBJ2-1, with TRBD2 identical over 10 bases. Germline V gene lookup returns CDR1 DFQATT and CDR2 SNEGSKA (reference sequence). V shed 6 bases and J 0 bases; nucleotides not matched to a gene: 8. CDR3 length equals 16 residues. In DNA form, the CDR3 reads TGCAGTGCAGCAGTAGCGGGGGGAATCTCCTACAATGAGCAGTTCTTC. Protein sequence: CSAAVAGGISYNEQFF.

This clonotype was seen a handful of times. This sequence joins TRBV7-9 and TRBJ2-1, with no clear D. Deletions cut 5 bases from V and 9 bases from J, with 14 bases between. The germline CDR1 and CDR2 sequences are SEHNR and FQNEAQ (reference sequence). The CDR3 is made up of 13 amino acids. CDR3 coding DNA: TGTGCCAGCAGCCGCAGGTTGGCCTTTGAGCAGTTCTTC. Protein sequence: CASSRRLAFEQFF.

This clonotype was picked up a small number of times. CDR3 nucleotides: TGTGCCAGCAGTTTCGGGCACAATAATTCACCCCTCCACTTT. Protein: CASSFGHNNSPLHF. The chain employs TRBV12-3 or TRBV12-4 and TRBJ1-6; D remains unclear. CDR3 size: 14 residues. Trimming took off 3 bases at V and 5 bases at J, with 8 bases between the two ends.

The chain employs TRBV2 and TRBJ1-1; 7 bases are a match to TRBD1. CDR3 length: 13 amino acids. Unmatched junction bases numbered 6, after V lost 6 bases and J lost 5 bases. Germline assignment: CDR1 SNHLY and CDR2 FYNNEI. CDR3 sequence reads: CASRTTGVTEAFF. CDR3 nucleotides: TGTGCCAGCAGGACCACAGGGGTGACTGAAGCTTTCTTT.

The chain uses TRBV7-2 and TRBJ1-1; TRBD1 is a possible D gene (6 bases). The CDR3 spans 14 residues. V shed 5 bases and J shed 1 base, with 11 bases lying between them. Looked up from germline, CDR1 is SGHTA and CDR2 is FQGNSA. The CDR3 region is CASSRAQGNTEAFF. In DNA, the CDR3 is TGTGCCAGCAGCCGAGCACAGGGGAACACTGAAGCTTTCTTT.

The sample holds many counts of this clonotype. This chain links TRBV7-3 with TRBJ2-2, with D hard to call. This CDR3 is built from 14 residues. CDR1 is SGHTA and CDR2 is FQGTGA in the germline V gene. The V and J ends lost 5 bases and 1 base respectively, with 8 bases between them. This CDR3 is CASSPSQNTGELFF. The CDR3 nucleotides are TGTGCCAGCAGCCCCTCACAGAACACCGGGGAGCTGTTTTTT.

This clonotype has at least ten counts. This sequence joins TRBV7-2 and TRBJ2-1, with 7 bases aligning to TRBD1. The CDR3 has 14 residues. V was pared by 5 bases and J by 7 bases, with 8 bases of the junction left unmatched. Germline CDR1 and CDR2: SGHTA and FQGNSA. CDR3 region: CASSPHRGGNEQFF. The CDR3 bases are TGTGCCAGCAGCCCCCACAGGGGTGGGAATGAGCAGTTCTTC. Full variable domain (remainder filled in from reference TRBV7-2 and TRBJ2-1): GAGVSQSPSNKVTEKGKDVELRCDPISGHTALYWYRQSLGQGLEFLIYFQGNSAPDKSGLPSDRFSAERTGGSVSTLTIQRTQQEDSAVYLCASSPHRGGNEQFFGPGTRLTVL.

This rearrangement joins TRBV4-1 to TRBJ1-5; D is ambiguous. CDR1 is MGHRA and CDR2 is YSYEKL in the germline V gene. The length of the CDR3 is 14 residues. Trimming removed 3 bases from V and 7 bases from J, with 13 bases in between. The CDR3 here is CASSHIGRGQPQHF. For the CDR3, the DNA is TGCGCCAGCAGCCATATTGGCCGAGGGCAGCCCCAGCATTTT.

This clonotype was seen more than once but under ten times. The rearrangement uses TRBV9 and TRBJ2-4; 7 nucleotides align to TRBD1. The ends lost 1 base at V and 0 bases at J; junction bases unmatched: 7. CDR1 and CDR2 (germline): SGDLS, YYNGEE. This CDR3 is 17 amino acids long. The CDR3 region has the DNA TGTGCCAGCAGCGTATCCCGGGACAGCGGAGCCAAAAACATTCAGTACTTC. Its protein is CASSVSRDSGAKNIQYF.

About this clonotype: An end of the junction differs from the germline gene, which may be a read error. The chain has TRBV27 and TRBJ2-4, with D tentatively TRBD1 (6 bases). CDR1 and CDR2 from the germline V gene are MNHEY and SMNVEV (reference sequence). CDR3 length: 13 amino acids. As DNA, the CDR3 is TGTGCCAGCAGCCCTTCAGGGGTAAACATTCAGAACTTC. Translated: CASSPSGVNIQNF.

A few counts support this clonotype. CDR3 protein: CASSLTGGMGTEAFF. The CDR3 DNA follows: TGTGCCAGCAGCCTGACAGGGGGCATGGGGACTGAAGCTTTCTTT. The chain recombines TRBV6-6 with TRBJ1-1; 10 bases fit TRBD1. The CDR3 has 15 amino acids. V was pared by 6 bases and J by 5 bases, with 9 bases of the junction left unmatched. The germline CDR1 and CDR2 sequences are MNHNY and SVGAGI (reference sequence).

The rearrangement joins TRBV6-1 to TRBJ2-7; 10 nucleotides match TRBD1. Germline trimming cut 1 base from V and 2 bases from J; bases unmatched to any gene: 2. The CDR3 runs to 15 residues. Germline-derived CDR1 and CDR2 are MNHNS and SASEGT. In DNA form, the CDR3 reads TGTGCCAGCAGTGAAGGACAGGGGGCTGCCTACGAGCAGTACGTC. Amino acids: CASSEGQGAAYEQYV.

In its sample, this clonotype was seen a few times. V usage is TRBV28 and J usage is TRBJ1-4; tentatively, D is TRBD1 (5 bases). Germline CDR1 reads MDHEN; CDR2 reads SYDVKM. The CDR3 totals 14 residues. V was shortened by 5 bases and J by 6 bases, with 13 bases between the two germline ends. The CDR3: CASSKRTGDEKLFF. The CDR3 region has the DNA TGTGCCAGCAGTAAGCGTACGGGGGATGAAAAACTGTTTTTT.

With respect to this clonotype: One end of the junction does not line up with germline, which may come from a read error. This chain joins TRBV7-8 and TRBJ2-6, with D possibly TRBD1 on 6 matching bases. The germline gives CDR1 SGHVS, CDR2 FQNEAQ. The CDR3 length is 16 residues. The CDR3 nucleotides read TGTGTCAGCATATTAACCAGGGGAACTGGGGCCAACGTCCTGACTTTC. Translation: CVSILTRGTGANVLTF.

V usage is TRBV4-1 and J usage is TRBJ2-3; D possibly matches TRBD1 or TRBD2 (5 bases each). V dropped 2 bases and J dropped 2 bases, with 11 bases sitting between them. Germline CDR1 MGHRA, CDR2 YSYEKL. The CDR3 is 15 residues long. The CDR3 DNA is TGCGCCAGCAGCCAAAGCGAGGGACCCACAGATACGCAGTATTTT. Protein sequence: CASSQSEGPTDTQYF.

This clonotype was recorded a few times. V usage is TRBV6-5 and J usage is TRBJ2-3, with TRBD2 matching over 10 bases. Trimming took 5 bases from V and 2 from J; bases not matched to a gene: 10. The CDR3 contains 17 residues. Germline V gives CDR1 MNHEY, CDR2 SVGAGI. This chain's CDR3 is CASSPRTSGGHTDTQYF. CDR3 nucleotide sequence: TGTGCCAGCAGTCCCCGGACTAGCGGCGGCCACACAGATACGCAGTATTTT.